The sample holds many counts of the clone carrying this TCR beta chain. This record belongs to a study of spatial heterogeneity in lung cancer. Study information: The average count in raw reads for each unique TCR and UMI combination exceeded eight appearances.

Sample time point: sample taken at primary tumor resection. MiXCR, applied by TCRdb to the 5' RACE reads, yields one record per CDR3 protein. This repertoire shows some 80,000 distinct CDR3 sequences, under 8.5% found once; its top ten account for roughly 7%. Germline V lookup: CDR1 SGHTA, CDR2 FQGNSA. The CDR3 has 15 residues. The trim removed 1 base at V and 4 bases at J, leaving 2 bases unmatched. The V call is TRBV7-2, the J call TRBJ1-2, with 11 bases identical to TRBD1. This material consisted of PBMCs, taken at surgery. This clonotype originated in a male donor with early-stage non-small cell lung cancer. CDR3 bases: TGTGCCAGCAGCTTAGGGACAGGGGGCGGCTATGGCTACACCTTC. Amino acid sequence: CASSLGTGGGYGYTF.